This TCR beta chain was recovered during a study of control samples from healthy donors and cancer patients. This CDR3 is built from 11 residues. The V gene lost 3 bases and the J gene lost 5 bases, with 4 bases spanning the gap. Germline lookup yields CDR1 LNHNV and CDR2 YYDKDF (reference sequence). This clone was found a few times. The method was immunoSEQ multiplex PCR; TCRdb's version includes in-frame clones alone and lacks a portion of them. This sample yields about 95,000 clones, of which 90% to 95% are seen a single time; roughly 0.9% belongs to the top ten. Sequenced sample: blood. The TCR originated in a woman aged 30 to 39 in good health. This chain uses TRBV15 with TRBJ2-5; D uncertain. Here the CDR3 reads CATSSAETQYF. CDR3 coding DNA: TGTGCCACCAGCAGCGCGGAGACCCAGTACTTC.